Listed below are T cell receptor beta chains from one sample, sequenced in a study of blood T cell repertoires in COVID-19. Sequencing was performed with immunoSEQ multiplex PCR; in TCRdb, only in-frame clones are kept and a portion is missing. The table records roughly 78,000 clones, 85% to 90% of them present only once. The specimen was peripheral blood. Receptor source: a man aged 55 to 70 with acute or convalescent COVID-19. The CDR3 runs from the conserved cysteine through the conserved F or W. A D gene is named only where the DNA matches it firmly. Size is stated for part of the rows, as once, few or many counts, or as a class when the clone is expanded.

clone_size: once
d_call: TRBD2
j_call: TRBJ2-7
v_call: TRBV30
cdr3_nt: TGTGCCTGGAGTCTGGGTCGCGGGGGAGGCGAGCAGTACTTC
cdr3_aa: CAWSLGRGGGEQYF

clone_size: .
d_call: TRBD1
j_call: TRBJ2-5
v_call: TRBV7-9
cdr3_nt: TGTGCCAGCAGCGGAAGGACAGGGCCCCAAGAGACCCAGTACTTC
cdr3_aa: CASSGRTGPQETQYF

clone_size: .
d_call: .
j_call: TRBJ2-3
v_call: TRBV9
cdr3_nt: TGTGCCAGCAGCCCCGGCGGGGCAGATACGCAGTATTTT
cdr3_aa: CASSPGGADTQYF

clone_size: .
d_call: .
j_call: TRBJ1-3
v_call: TRBV4-1
cdr3_nt: TGCGCCAGCAGCCAGACAAACTCTGGAAACACCATATATTTT
cdr3_aa: CASSQTNSGNTIYF

clone_size: once
d_call: .
j_call: TRBJ1-1
v_call: TRBV10-3
cdr3_nt: TGTGCCATCAAAGAGGAGTTCAACACTGAAGCTTTCTTT
cdr3_aa: CAIKEEFNTEAFF

clone_size: .
d_call: TRBD1
j_call: TRBJ1-5
v_call: TRBV19
cdr3_nt: TGTGCCAGTAGTACAGGAAGGACAGGGGACTTTTATAGCAATCAGCCCCAGCATTTT
cdr3_aa: CASSTGRTGDFYSNQPQHF

clone_size: .
d_call: .
j_call: TRBJ2-1
v_call: TRBV5-1
cdr3_nt: TGCGCCAGCAGCTACAGTAACAATGAGCAGTTCTTC
cdr3_aa: CASSYSNNEQFF

clone_size: .
d_call: .
j_call: TRBJ1-3
v_call: TRBV5-1
cdr3_nt: TGCGCCAGCAGCTTTAATGGACAGATCTCTGGAAACACCATATATTTT
cdr3_aa: CASSFNGQISGNTIYF

clone_size: .
d_call: TRBD1
j_call: TRBJ1-2
v_call: TRBV5-1
cdr3_nt: TGCGCCAGCGGTTCCGGGACAGGGGAACTCTACACCTTC
cdr3_aa: CASGSGTGELYTF

clone_size: .
d_call: .
j_call: TRBJ1-6
v_call: TRBV6-6
cdr3_nt: TGTGCCACCTCAAATACGGGGGATAATTCACCCCTCCACTTT
cdr3_aa: CATSNTGDNSPLHF

clone_size: .
d_call: TRBD1
j_call: TRBJ1-2
v_call: TRBV11-2
cdr3_nt: TGTGCCAGCAGCTCCCCCTTGGACAGGGACGGAGGCTATGGCTACACCTTC
cdr3_aa: CASSSPLDRDGGYGYTF

clone_size: .
d_call: .
j_call: TRBJ2-7
v_call: TRBV6-6
cdr3_nt: TGTGCCAGCAGTTACGGCGGGCCCGAGCAGTACTTC
cdr3_aa: CASSYGGPEQYF

clone_size: .
d_call: TRBD1
j_call: TRBJ2-3
v_call: TRBV4-1
cdr3_nt: TGCGCCAGCAGCGACCCGGGACAGCACACAGATACGCAGTATTTT
cdr3_aa: CASSDPGQHTDTQYF

clone_size: .
d_call: TRBD2
j_call: TRBJ2-5
v_call: TRBV9
cdr3_nt: TGTGCCAGCAGCGTAGGGCTCCAGCGGGAGGGGGGAGAGACCCAGTACTTC
cdr3_aa: CASSVGLQREGGETQYF

clone_size: .
d_call: TRBD2
j_call: TRBJ2-3
v_call: TRBV3-1/TRBV3-2
cdr3_nt: TGTGCCAGCAGACAGCTAGCGGGGGTCTCTAGCACAGATACGCAGTATTTT
cdr3_aa: CASRQLAGVSSTDTQYF

clone_size: .
d_call: TRBD1
j_call: TRBJ2-5
v_call: TRBV5-1
cdr3_nt: TGCGCCAGCAGCGCGGACAGGGGAAGGGTAGAGACCCAGTACTTC
cdr3_aa: CASSADRGRVETQYF

clone_size: .
d_call: TRBD2
j_call: TRBJ2-5
v_call: TRBV19
cdr3_nt: TGTGCCAGTAGCGGGGGAGGGGAGACCCAGTACTTC
cdr3_aa: CASSGGGETQYF

clone_size: once
d_call: .
j_call: TRBJ2-1
v_call: TRBV5-5
cdr3_nt: TGTGCCAGCAGCTTGGCTATGGACAGCTACAATGAGCAGTTCTTC
cdr3_aa: CASSLAMDSYNEQFF

clone_size: once
d_call: TRBD1
j_call: TRBJ2-7
v_call: TRBV7-3
cdr3_nt: TGTGCCAGCAGCTTATCTAACCGGGACAGGGTATGTGAGCAGTACTTC
cdr3_aa: CASSLSNRDRVCEQYF

clone_size: once
d_call: .
j_call: TRBJ2-3
v_call: TRBV7-3
cdr3_nt: TGTGCCAGCAGCTCTTCCGGGGGTCCCACAGATACGCAGTATTTT
cdr3_aa: CASSSSGGPTDTQYF

clone_size: .
d_call: TRBD2
j_call: TRBJ2-7
v_call: TRBV5-1
cdr3_nt: TGCGCCAGCAGCGAAGGACTAGTTTCGGACTCCTACGAGCAGTACTTC
cdr3_aa: CASSEGLVSDSYEQYF

clone_size: .
d_call: .
j_call: TRBJ2-7
v_call: TRBV11-2
cdr3_nt: TGTGCCAGCAGCTTAGATCTTGGTGGGACTTCGTACTTC
cdr3_aa: CASSLDLGGTSYF

clone_size: .
d_call: TRBD2
j_call: TRBJ2-3
v_call: TRBV6-5
cdr3_nt: TGTGCCAGCAGTTACGAGCGGGGGGCTCAGGGAGATACGCAGTATTTT
cdr3_aa: CASSYERGAQGDTQYF

clone_size: .
d_call: TRBD2
j_call: TRBJ2-1
v_call: TRBV5-1
cdr3_nt: TGCGCCAGCAGCTTGCAGACTAGCGGATCAAACAATGAGCAGTTCTTC
cdr3_aa: CASSLQTSGSNNEQFF

clone_size: .
d_call: TRBD2
j_call: TRBJ2-1
v_call: TRBV5-4
cdr3_nt: TGTGCCAGCAGCAAGGGACTAGCTTCCTACAATGAGCAGTTCTTC
cdr3_aa: CASSKGLASYNEQFF

clone_size: .
d_call: .
j_call: TRBJ2-3
v_call: TRBV11-2
cdr3_nt: TGTGCCAGCAGCCGCGATAACACAGATACGCAGTATTTT
cdr3_aa: CASSRDNTDTQYF

clone_size: .
d_call: TRBD1
j_call: TRBJ1-1
v_call: TRBV19
cdr3_nt: TGTGCCAGTAGTTCGCCCGGGACAGGGGACACTGAAGCTTTCTTT
cdr3_aa: CASSSPGTGDTEAFF

clone_size: .
d_call: TRBD1
j_call: TRBJ2-1
v_call: TRBV5-1
cdr3_nt: TGCGCCAGCAGCGAGCTGGACAGGGAGTTCTTC
cdr3_aa: CASSELDREFF

clone_size: once
d_call: TRBD1
j_call: TRBJ2-7
v_call: TRBV28
cdr3_nt: TGTGCCAGCACCACCGGGACAGGGGCAGGGGAGCAGTACTTC
cdr3_aa: CASTTGTGAGEQYF

clone_size: .
d_call: .
j_call: TRBJ1-2
v_call: TRBV6-5
cdr3_nt: TGTGCCAGCGCACCCGATGGACAGTTAAACTATGGCTACACCTTC
cdr3_aa: CASAPDGQLNYGYTF

clone_size: .
d_call: .
j_call: TRBJ2-7
v_call: TRBV5-6
cdr3_nt: TGTGCCAGCAGCTTGAAGAGAGCGTACGAGCAGTACTTC
cdr3_aa: CASSLKRAYEQYF

clone_size: .
d_call: .
j_call: TRBJ1-5
v_call: TRBV3-1/TRBV3-2
cdr3_nt: TGTGCCAGCAGCCAAACTGCTAGCAATCAGCCCCAGCATTTT
cdr3_aa: CASSQTASNQPQHF

clone_size: .
d_call: .
j_call: TRBJ1-4
v_call: TRBV15
cdr3_nt: TGTGCCACCAGCAGGGCGGAACTGTTTTTT
cdr3_aa: CATSRAELFF

clone_size: .
d_call: TRBD1
j_call: TRBJ1-1
v_call: TRBV5-1
cdr3_nt: TGCGCCAGCAGCCCCGACCCAGGGGGAGCTTTCTTT
cdr3_aa: CASSPDPGGAFF

clone_size: .
d_call: .
j_call: TRBJ2-6
v_call: TRBV19
cdr3_nt: TGTGCCAGTAGTATTTCCCGTTTCTCTGGGGCCAACGTCCTGACTTTC
cdr3_aa: CASSISRFSGANVLTF

clone_size: once
d_call: .
j_call: TRBJ2-7
v_call: TRBV7-2
cdr3_nt: TGTGCCAGCACGAAAAGCGCCAACTCCTACGAGCAGTACTTC
cdr3_aa: CASTKSANSYEQYF

clone_size: .
d_call: TRBD1
j_call: TRBJ2-3
v_call: TRBV6-1
cdr3_nt: TGTGCCAGCAGTGCGTGGAGACAGGGGGTGGTCGGGAGGAGGGATACGCAGTATTTT
cdr3_aa: CASSAWRQGVVGRRDTQYF

clone_size: .
d_call: TRBD1
j_call: TRBJ1-5
v_call: TRBV5-1
cdr3_nt: TGCGCCAGCAGCTACGGGGGACAGGCCAATCAGCCCCAGCATTTT
cdr3_aa: CASSYGGQANQPQHF

clone_size: .
d_call: .
j_call: TRBJ1-1
v_call: TRBV7-2
cdr3_nt: TGTGCCAGCAGGGGACGGGGGGGATGGAACACTGAAGCTTTCTTT
cdr3_aa: CASRGRGGWNTEAFF

clone_size: once
d_call: TRBD1
j_call: TRBJ1-1
v_call: TRBV5-6
cdr3_nt: TGTGCCAGCACCGAACAGGGGTACTCGGTCTCTGAAGCTTTCTTT
cdr3_aa: CASTEQGYSVSEAFF

clone_size: .
d_call: TRBD1
j_call: TRBJ2-2
v_call: TRBV6-5
cdr3_nt: TGTGCCAGCAGGAGGGACAGGGCGAACACCGGGGAGCTGTTTTTT
cdr3_aa: CASRRDRANTGELFF

clone_size: .
d_call: .
j_call: TRBJ1-2
v_call: TRBV18
cdr3_nt: TGTGCCAGCTCACCAAGGGGCCCGTATGGCTACACCTTC
cdr3_aa: CASSPRGPYGYTF

clone_size: once
d_call: .
j_call: TRBJ2-2
v_call: TRBV4-2
cdr3_nt: TGTGCCAGCAGCCCCGGGACTTCACTCACCGGGGAGCTGTTTTTT
cdr3_aa: CASSPGTSLTGELFF

clone_size: .
d_call: TRBD1
j_call: TRBJ1-1
v_call: TRBV5-1
cdr3_nt: TGCGCCAGCAGCCGGGACAGACCCGGGACTGAAGCTTTCTTT
cdr3_aa: CASSRDRPGTEAFF